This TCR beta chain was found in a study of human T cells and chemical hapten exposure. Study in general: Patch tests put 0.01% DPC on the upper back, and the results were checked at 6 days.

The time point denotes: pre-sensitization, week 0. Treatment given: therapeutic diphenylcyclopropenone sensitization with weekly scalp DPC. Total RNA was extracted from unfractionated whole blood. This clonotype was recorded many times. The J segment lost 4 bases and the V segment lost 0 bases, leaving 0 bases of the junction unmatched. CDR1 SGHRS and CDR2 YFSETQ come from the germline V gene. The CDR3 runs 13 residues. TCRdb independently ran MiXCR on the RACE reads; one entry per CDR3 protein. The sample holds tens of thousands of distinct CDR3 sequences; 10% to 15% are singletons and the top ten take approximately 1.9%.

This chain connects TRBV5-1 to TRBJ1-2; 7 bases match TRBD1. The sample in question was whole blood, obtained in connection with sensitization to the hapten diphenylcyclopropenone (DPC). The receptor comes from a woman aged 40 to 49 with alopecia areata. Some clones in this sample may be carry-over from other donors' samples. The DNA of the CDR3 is TGCGCCAGCAGCTTGGACAGGGGCTATGGCTACACCTTC. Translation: CASSLDRGYGYTF. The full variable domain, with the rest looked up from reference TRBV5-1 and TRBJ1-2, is KAGVTQTPRYLIKTRGQQVTLSCSPISGHRSVSWYQQTPGQGLQFLFEYFSETQRNKGNFPGRFSGRQFSNSRSEMNVSTLELGDSALYLCASSLDRGYGYTFGSGTRLTVV.